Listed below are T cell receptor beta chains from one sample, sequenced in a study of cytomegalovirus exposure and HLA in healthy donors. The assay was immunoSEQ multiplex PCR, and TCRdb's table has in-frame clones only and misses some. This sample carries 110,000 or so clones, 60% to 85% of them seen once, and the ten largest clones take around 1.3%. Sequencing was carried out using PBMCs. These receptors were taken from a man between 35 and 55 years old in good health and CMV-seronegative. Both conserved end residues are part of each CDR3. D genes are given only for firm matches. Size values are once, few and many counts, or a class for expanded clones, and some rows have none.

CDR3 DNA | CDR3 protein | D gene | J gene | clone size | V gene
TGTGCCAGTACCAAAAACTGGAGACTCTTCCAAGAGACCCAGTACTTC | CASTKNWRLFQETQYF | NA | TRBJ2-5 | NA | TRBV19
TGTGCCAGCAGCGACGGAGGGAAGGCGTACAATGAGCAGTTCTTC | CASSDGGKAYNEQFF | NA | TRBJ2-1 | NA | TRBV9
TGCAGCGTGGTCTGGACAGCCATGAACACTGAAGCTTTCTTT | CSVVWTAMNTEAFF | NA | TRBJ1-1 | once | TRBV29-1
TGTGCCATCAATGGGGGGGGCTATGGCTACACCTTC | CAINGGGYGYTF | NA | TRBJ1-2 | NA | TRBV10-3
TGTGCCAGCAAAACGACAGGGGCCACCGGGGAGCTGTTTTTT | CASKTTGATGELFF | TRBD1 | TRBJ2-2 | NA | TRBV6-5
TGTGCCAGCAGTTACTCACGGGCTGGGGCCAACGTCCTGACTTTC | CASSYSRAGANVLTF | NA | TRBJ2-6 | NA | TRBV6-6
TGTGCCAGCAGCGCCCCAGGACAGGGGGCGAGTCTGTACTTC | CASSAPGQGASLYF | TRBD1 | TRBJ2-7 | NA | TRBV9
TGTGCCAGCAGCTTCCGGACACCGTCGAACACCGGGGAGCTGTTTTTT | CASSFRTPSNTGELFF | NA | TRBJ2-2 | NA | TRBV11-3
TGTGCCAGCAGCGTAGGGGGGGGGCACGATCCCTACAATGAGCAGTTCTTC | CASSVGGGHDPYNEQFF | NA | TRBJ2-1 | NA | TRBV9
TGTGCCAGCAGTGAATTCGAGACAGGGGAGGCGGAGACCCAGTACTTC | CASSEFETGEAETQYF | TRBD1 | TRBJ2-5 | NA | TRBV6-1
TGTGCCAGCACCGGGACAGGGATCGAGCAGTACTTC | CASTGTGIEQYF | TRBD1 | TRBJ2-7 | NA | TRBV5-6
TGCGCCAGCAGCTTCCAGGCGTCGAACACTGAAGCTTTCTTT | CASSFQASNTEAFF | NA | TRBJ1-1 | NA | TRBV5-1
TGCGCCAGCAGCTCGAGGGCTAGCGGGGAGTTGAGCTCCTACAATGAGCAGTTCTTC | CASSSRASGELSSYNEQFF | TRBD2 | TRBJ2-1 | few | TRBV5-1
TGCGCCAGCAGCTTACCCCCGGGGAGGGGGAGCTACGAGCAGTACTTC | CASSLPPGRGSYEQYF | NA | TRBJ2-7 | few | TRBV5-1
TGCGCCAGCAGCCACGGACTAGACCACACCGGGGAGCTGTTTTTT | CASSHGLDHTGELFF | TRBD2 | TRBJ2-2 | NA | TRBV5-1
TGTGCCTGGAGTGCAGGACTAGCGGGTTCCGACGAGCAGTACTTC | CAWSAGLAGSDEQYF | TRBD2 | TRBJ2-7 | NA | TRBV30